This T cell receptor (beta chain) emerged from a study of identical twins. General study points: Zero-insertion analyses were open to partial confounding by invariant MAIT and iNKT cells.

This clonotype was seen a few times. The antigen remains unidentified. This CDR3 has 17 residues. CDR1 and CDR2 (germline): SGHRS, YFSETQ. The V and J ends lost 4 bases and 1 base respectively, with 17 bases between them. TCRdb used MiXCR to reprocess the 5' RACE reads, holding one entry per CDR3 protein. The sample carries 750,000 to 950,000 distinct CDR3 sequences, 12% recorded once. This sample also appeared in a second study, on yellow fever vaccine responses in identical twins.

V gene TRBV5-1 combines with J gene TRBJ2-2, with a tentative D call TRBD1 (5 bases). The clonotype comes from a woman aged 18-30 years in good health. Material: PBMCs. CDR3 bases: TGCGCCAGCAGCCGCGCCATTCTTACAGGGAACACCGGGGAGCTGTTTTTT. Protein: CASSRAILTGNTGELFF.